These T cell receptor beta chains were read from a single sample in a study of graft-versus-host responses after intestinal transplantation. No antigen has been assigned to these receptors. The assay was immunoSEQ multiplex PCR, and TCRdb's table has in-frame clones only and misses some. This table has roughly 100,000 clones, 90% to 95% appearing once. The specimen was unstimulated CD8+ T cells sorted from spleen or lymph node cells, collected before intestinal transplant. Source of these receptors: a human donor who received an intestinal transplant. Both conserved end residues are part of each CDR3. Fields, in order: J gene, D gene, V gene, clone size, CDR3 protein, CDR3 DNA. The D gene is left open where the match is weak. Not every row has a clone size; where given, it reads once, few, many or a size class.

J gene: TRBJ1-1
D gene: .
V gene: TRBV4-1
clone size: once
CDR3 protein: CASSQGAGLNTEAFF
CDR3 DNA: TGCGCCAGCAGCCAAGGGGCGGGATTGAACACTGAAGCTTTCTTT

J gene: TRBJ2-7
D gene: .
V gene: TRBV14
clone size: .
CDR3 protein: CASSQRGSYEQYF
CDR3 DNA: TGTGCCAGCAGCCAGAGGGGATCCTACGAGCAGTACTTC

J gene: TRBJ1-2
D gene: .
V gene: TRBV9
clone size: .
CDR3 protein: CASSTNQGPRAYGYTF
CDR3 DNA: TGTGCCAGCAGCACAAACCAGGGTCCCCGAGCCTATGGCTACACCTTC

J gene: TRBJ1-5
D gene: .
V gene: TRBV7-2
clone size: .
CDR3 protein: CASSKTPWGNQPQHF
CDR3 DNA: TGTGCCAGCAGCAAGACTCCATGGGGCAATCAGCCCCAGCATTTT

J gene: TRBJ2-7
D gene: .
V gene: TRBV5-6
clone size: once
CDR3 protein: CASRAGSYEQYF
CDR3 DNA: TGTGCCAGCAGGGCGGGGAGCTACGAGCAGTACTTC

J gene: TRBJ2-3
D gene: TRBD2
V gene: TRBV10-1
clone size: .
CDR3 protein: CASSKGILLAGGSGTDTQYF
CDR3 DNA: TGCGCCAGCAGTAAGGGCATCCTCCTAGCGGGGGGTTCCGGCACAGATACGCAGTATTTT

J gene: TRBJ1-1
D gene: .
V gene: TRBV6-5
clone size: .
CDR3 protein: CASSLGGTNTEAFF
CDR3 DNA: TGTGCCAGCAGTTTGGGAGGGACGAACACTGAAGCTTTCTTT

J gene: TRBJ2-7
D gene: TRBD1
V gene: TRBV10-1
clone size: few
CDR3 protein: CASSGGTGTSEQYF
CDR3 DNA: TGCGCCAGCAGTGGCGGGACAGGAACGAGCGAGCAGTACTTC

J gene: TRBJ1-2
D gene: .
V gene: TRBV27
clone size: .
CDR3 protein: CASSLSRGSWGYTF
CDR3 DNA: TGTGCCAGCAGTTTAAGTAGGGGCTCGTGGGGCTACACCTTC

J gene: TRBJ2-7
D gene: .
V gene: TRBV19
clone size: .
CDR3 protein: CASSKGDYEQYF
CDR3 DNA: TGTGCCAGTAGTAAGGGTGACTACGAGCAGTACTTC